This T cell receptor beta chain emerged from a study of blood T cell repertoires in COVID-19. Whole-study context: Italy, Spain and the United States were the sources of the convalescent and acute COVID-19 samples. Nucleic acid was either cDNA or gDNA, and it came from T cells, B-cell-depleted T cells, or PBMCs.

V was cut by 4 bases and J by 1 base, with 4 bases left in between. In germline, CDR1 is MNHNY, CDR2 SVGAGI (reference sequence). CDR3 length equals 12 residues. Methods used by the authors: The authors estimated nucleated cell counts from reference gene primer amplification. TCRdb keeps only in-frame clones here, not all; method: immunoSEQ multiplex PCR. That table furnishes V, J and clone size, whereas the DNA furnished D and trimming. In the table there are around 52,000 clones, roughly four fifths of which are singletons. The J gene is TRBJ2-5, the V gene TRBV6-6; D gene ambiguous. Input material: peripheral blood. This sequence originates from a woman of 80 years or more with acute or convalescent COVID-19. CDR3 sequence: CASSWSQETQYF. The CDR3 DNA follows: TGTGCCAGCAGTTGGAGCCAAGAGACCCAGTACTTC.